What follows are 24 T cell receptor beta chains derived from one specimen sequenced in a study of somatic mutations in cytotoxic T cells in rheumatoid arthritis. TCRdb keeps only in-frame clones here, not all; method: immunoSEQ multiplex PCR. Of approximately 7,000 clones listed, roughly 82% are singletons. The sample was CD8+ T cells sorted from blood. The receptor set was obtained from an adult with rheumatoid arthritis.

J is TRBJ2-3 and V is TRBV9; perhaps TRBD2 as D (6 bases). The CDR3 contains 13 residues. Germline V gene sequence: CDR1 SGDLS, CDR2 YYNGEE. The ends were cut back, 4 bases at V and 4 bases at J, with 10 bases in the middle. CDR3 coding DNA: TGTGCCAGCAGCCTCGGGGGTCCAGATACGCAGTATTTT. Its translation is CASSLGGPDTQYF.

This chain uses TRBV28 with TRBJ1-1; no definite D call. The CDR3 sequence is 11 residues long. The germline V and J ends were trimmed by 6 bases and 7 bases, with 9 bases remaining between them. Germline V gene lookup returns CDR1 MDHEN and CDR2 SYDVKM. The chain's CDR3 is CASSVTGEAFF. As DNA, the CDR3 is TGTGCCAGCAGCGTGACGGGTGAAGCTTTCTTT.

This clone was observed a few times. This chain connects TRBV13 to TRBJ2-7, with 11 bases aligning to TRBD2. The CDR3 runs to 15 residues. Germline values: CDR1 PRHDT, CDR2 FYEKMQ (reference sequence). The ends lost 4 bases at V and 3 bases at J; junction bases unmatched: 5. The CDR3 loop is CASSSHLAGGYEQYF. The CDR3 DNA reads as TGTGCCAGCAGCTCACACCTAGCGGGGGGCTACGAGCAGTACTTC.

The genes are TRBV5-4 and TRBJ1-3; D remains ambiguous. CDR3 length equals 17 residues. The germline V and J ends were trimmed by 4 bases and 0 bases, with 17 bases remaining between them. CDR1 and CDR2 from the germline V gene are SGHNT and YYREEE (reference sequence). This CDR3 is CASSGGKQQVSGNTIYF. CDR3 in DNA: TGTGCCAGCAGCGGAGGGAAACAGCAAGTCTCTGGAAACACCATATATTTT.

This sequence joins TRBV9 and TRBJ2-5, with 9 bases lining up with TRBD2. Looked up from germline, CDR1 is SGDLS and CDR2 is YYNGEE. J was trimmed by 4 bases and V by 0 bases; bases with no gene match: 7. The CDR3 is made up of 16 amino acids. The CDR3 here is CASSVDSRGGRETQYF. CDR3 bases: TGTGCCAGCAGCGTAGACTCGCGGGGGGGCCGAGAGACCCAGTACTTC.

The genes are TRBV7-6 and TRBJ2-3; the D is unclear. V was cut by 6 bases and J by 1 base, with 26 bases left in between. The CDR3 totals 19 residues. Per the germline V gene, CDR1 is SGHVS and CDR2 is FNYEAQ. CDR3 nucleotides: TGTGCCAGCAGTACCCCCTCCCCGGCCAGCCCGCTGGGCACAGATACGCAGTATTTT. It is translated as CASSTPSPASPLGTDTQYF.

This clone appeared a single time. This chain joins TRBV10-3 and TRBJ2-5; perhaps TRBD2 as D (5 bases). The end of the DNA fits TRBJ2-7 better, so the J call may be wrong. CDR3 size: 13 residues. CDR1 is ENHRY, CDR2 SYGVKD, per germline. This chain's CDR3 is CAISELRAYEQYF. The CDR3 DNA is TGTGCCATCAGTGAGTTGAGGGCCTACGAGCAGTACTTC.

V and J are TRBV2 and TRBJ2-1; D is perhaps TRBD1 or TRBD2 (5 bases each). Germline lookup yields CDR1 SNHLY and CDR2 FYNNEI. Trimming stripped 7 bases from V and 4 bases from J, with 14 bases between. The CDR3 consists of 14 residues. The CDR3 loop is CASNEGYRYNEQFF. Here the CDR3 DNA reads TGTGCCAGCAACGAGGGGTACAGATACAATGAGCAGTTCTTC.

This clone was found a few times. J is TRBJ2-7 and V is TRBV5-1; TRBD1 matches 11 bases. Germline-derived CDR1 and CDR2 are SGHRS and YFSETQ. V trimming: 7 bases; J trimming: 6 bases; junction bases outside the gene matches: 12. This CDR3 region has 15 residues. CDR3 nucleotides: TGCGCCAGCTCCTGGGGGACAGGGGGTGCTGGCGAGCAGTACTTC. As protein: CASSWGTGGAGEQYF. Full variable domain (rest looked up from reference TRBV5-1 and TRBJ2-7): KAGVTQTPRYLIKTRGQQVTLSCSPISGHRSVSWYQQTPGQGLQFLFEYFSETQRNKGNFPGRFSGRQFSNSRSEMNVSTLELGDSALYLCASSWGTGGAGEQYFGPGTRLTVT.

The CDR3 region is CASSEGAGANTGELFF. In DNA, the CDR3 is TGCGCCAGCAGTGAAGGAGCGGGGGCGAACACCGGGGAGCTGTTTTTT. The gene calls are TRBV10-2 and TRBJ2-2, with TRBD2 identical over 8 bases. The V and J ends lost 3 bases and 0 bases, in that order; junction bases with no gene match: 3. Per the germline V gene, CDR1 is WSHSY and CDR2 is SAAADI. This CDR3 has 16 residues.

This chain uses TRBV7-2 with TRBJ2-1, with D perhaps TRBD1 (6 bases). Germline V gene sequence: CDR1 SGHTA, CDR2 FQGNSA. CDR3 length equals 15 residues. V was clipped by 1 base and J by 4 bases, with 11 bases between them. The CDR3 nucleotides read TGTGCCAGCAGCTTAGTTGGGGGCCGTTACAATGAGCAGTTCTTC. Its translation is CASSLVGGRYNEQFF.

CDR3 in DNA: TGTGCCAGCAGCCACAACACCGGCCTGGACTCCGACGCGAACACCGGGGAGCTGTTTTTT. Its translation: CASSHNTGLDSDANTGELFF. This rearrangement joins TRBV9 to TRBJ2-2, with D maybe TRBD2 (5 bases). The length of the CDR3 is 20 residues. Between the trimmed V and J ends, which lost 4 bases and 0 bases, there was a span of 25 bases. Germline values: CDR1 SGDLS, CDR2 YYNGEE.

The CDR3 DNA follows: TGTGCCAGCAGAAATTTACAGGGGAACGAGCAGTACTTC. Amino acid sequence: CASRNLQGNEQYF. J is TRBJ2-7 and V is TRBV6-5, with 7 nucleotides matching TRBD1. Per the germline V gene, CDR1 is MNHEY and CDR2 is SVGAGI. V was pared by 6 bases and J by 5 bases, with 7 bases of the junction left unmatched. The CDR3 has 13 residues.

The chain is built from TRBV2 and TRBJ1-2; D unresolved. The germline V and J ends were trimmed by 1 base and 8 bases, with 14 bases remaining between them. Germline CDR1 SNHLY, CDR2 FYNNEI. The CDR3 has 14 amino acids. CDR3 protein: CASSEVWQVGGYTF. CDR3 sequence (DNA): TGTGCCAGCAGTGAAGTTTGGCAGGTGGGGGGCTACACCTTC.

The chain joins TRBV7-7 to TRBJ2-5, with D tentatively TRBD2 (5 bases). Germline values: CDR1 SSHAT, CDR2 FNYEAQ (reference sequence). Trimming removed 5 bases at V and 0 bases at J, with 7 bases between. The CDR3 loop spans 13 amino acids. DNA for the CDR3: TGTGCCAGCAGCCTCGGGGACCAAGAGACCCAGTACTTC. It encodes CASSLGDQETQYF.

CDR3 residues: CAISEIGWRGLSYEQYF. CDR3 sequence (DNA): TGTGCCATCAGTGAGATTGGTTGGAGGGGCCTCTCCTACGAGCAGTACTTC. V is TRBV10-3 and J is TRBJ2-7; perhaps TRBD2 as D (6 bases). The CDR3 sequence is 17 residues long. The V gene lost 2 bases and the J gene lost 0 bases, with 17 bases spanning the gap. Germline values: CDR1 ENHRY, CDR2 SYGVKD.

V and J are TRBV5-4 and TRBJ2-1; D perhaps matches TRBD1 (5 bases). This CDR3 region has 16 residues. V gave up 1 base and J gave up 0 bases, with 11 bases separating them. CDR1 SGHNT and CDR2 YYREEE come from the germline V gene (reference sequence). CDR3 nucleotides: TGTGCCAGCAGCTTGATGGGGCAAAGCTCCTACAATGAGCAGTTCTTC. This gives the protein CASSLMGQSSYNEQFF.

The J gene is TRBJ1-4, the V gene TRBV6-6, with 7 bases lining up with TRBD1. The CDR3 loop spans 16 amino acids. V lost 6 bases and J lost 4; bases outside the gene matches: 11. The germline gives CDR1 MNHNY, CDR2 SVGAGI (reference sequence). CDR3 loop: CASRGSEGAGNEKLFF. CDR3 coding DNA: TGTGCCAGCAGGGGGTCCGAGGGGGCTGGTAATGAAAAACTGTTTTTT.

This clone was observed a few times. The gene calls are TRBV11-2 and TRBJ2-5; D uncertain. Trimming took 7 bases from V and 1 from J, leaving 16 bases between them. Germline CDR1 and CDR2: SGHAT and FQNNGV. The CDR3 contains 15 residues. CDR3: CASTDHSTFQETQYF. The CDR3 DNA is TGTGCCAGCACCGATCACTCGACATTCCAAGAGACCCAGTACTTC.

The genes are TRBV5-6 and TRBJ2-2; D gene uncertain. The germline gives CDR1 SGHDT, CDR2 YYEEEE. V lost 4 bases and J lost 6, with 7 bases in between. The CDR3 length is 12 residues. The CDR3 sequence: CASSPGPGELFF. In DNA form, the CDR3 reads TGTGCCAGCAGCCCGGGCCCCGGGGAGCTGTTTTTT.

The chain combines TRBV5-8 with TRBJ2-1; 16 nucleotides align to TRBD2. V trimming: 4 bases; J trimming: 4 bases; junction bases outside the gene matches: 5. CDR1 SGHTS and CDR2 YDEGEE come from the germline V gene. The CDR3 totals 17 residues. The CDR3 reads CASSPGTSGGGYNEQFF. In nucleotides, the CDR3 is TGTGCCAGCAGCCCGGGGACTAGCGGGGGGGGATACAATGAGCAGTTCTTC.

The rearrangement joins TRBV4-1 to TRBJ2-7, with D possibly being TRBD2 (5 bases). The CDR3 has 14 amino acids. Germline lookup yields CDR1 MGHRA and CDR2 YSYEKL. Trimming took off 3 bases at V and 4 bases at J, with 13 bases between the two ends. The CDR3 here is CASSHKIGVYEQYF. The CDR3 DNA sequence: TGCGCCAGCAGCCACAAAATCGGGGTATACGAGCAGTACTTC.

This sequence joins TRBV4-2 and TRBJ2-2; D remains unclear. The CDR3 consists of 13 residues. V dropped 2 bases and J dropped 4 bases, with 5 bases sitting between them. In germline, CDR1 is LGHNA, CDR2 YNFKEQ. The CDR3 DNA sequence: TGTGCCAGCAGCCAAACGTCCACCGGGGAGCTGTTTTTT. It translates to CASSQTSTGELFF.

This chain links TRBV7-9 with TRBJ2-5, with a tentative D call TRBD1 (8 bases). Trimming took 5 bases from V and 5 from J, leaving 15 bases between them. Germline V lookup: CDR1 SEHNR, CDR2 FQNEAQ (reference sequence). The CDR3 runs to 14 residues. The CDR3 loop is CASSPQQGGETQYF. The DNA for the CDR3 is TGTGCCAGCAGCCCCCAACAGGGGGGGGAGACCCAGTACTTC.